These T cell receptor beta chains were read from a single sample in a study of type 1 regulatory T cells. From the reads, TCRdb called clonotypes with MiXCR, one entry per CDR3 protein. The table lists about 62,000 distinct CDR3 sequences, 62% of them singletons, with over 1.5% in the top ten. Antigens for these TCRs are unknown. The material sequenced was cultured non-Tr1 T cells, either the whole culture or a sorted T cell fraction (not recorded which). All receptors derive from a human donor in good health. Both conserved end residues are part of each CDR3. The D gene is left open where the match is weak. Some rows mark clone size as missing; the rest say once, few, many or name a class of expanded clone.

cdr3_aa cdr3_nt cdr3_length d_call j_call v_call clone_size
CASSSQGKETQYF TGTGCCAGCAGTTCACAGGGTAAAGAGACCCAGTACTTC 13 . TRBJ2-5 TRBV2 .
CASSLMMGNEKLFF TGCGCCAGCAGCCTCATGATGGGTAATGAAAAACTGTTTTTT 14 . TRBJ1-4 TRBV5-1 .
CASSPFQETQYF TGTGCCAGCAGTCCTTTCCAAGAGACCCAGTACTTC 12 . TRBJ2-5 TRBV12-3/TRBV12-4 .
CASSQDPHGNEQFF TGCGCCAGCAGCCAAGATCCGCACGGCAATGAGCAGTTCTTC 14 . TRBJ2-1 TRBV4-1 few
CSARTGTGVSPFGSYTF TGCAGTGCTAGGACCGGGACAGGGGTGAGCCCCTTTGGTTCCTACACCTTC 17 TRBD1 TRBJ1-2 TRBV20-1 .
CSASSNNEQFF TGCAGTGCTAGTTCGAACAATGAGCAGTTCTTC 11 . TRBJ2-1 TRBV20-1 few
CASRAIAGGSQETQYF TGTGCCAGCAGAGCCATAGCGGGAGGGTCCCAAGAGACCCAGTACTTC 16 TRBD2 TRBJ2-5 TRBV2 .
CAGQGQETQYF TGTGCCGGACAGGGACAAGAGACCCAGTACTTC 11 TRBD1 TRBJ2-5 TRBV2 few
CASSLWTSGLGDTQYF TGTGCCAGCAGCCTCTGGACTAGCGGTTTGGGAGATACGCAGTATTTT 16 TRBD2 TRBJ2-3 TRBV7-2 medium-sized
CASSSKTLNPDTQYF TGTGCCAGCAGCTCCAAAACTTTAAATCCGGATACGCAGTATTTT 15 . TRBJ2-3 TRBV5-4 .
CASSLDPAYNEQFF TGTGCCAGCAGCTTAGATCCGGCCTACAATGAGCAGTTCTTC 14 . TRBJ2-1 TRBV11-2 .
CASSQVTVNTEAFF TGCGCCAGCAGCCAAGTTACAGTGAACACTGAAGCTTTCTTT 14 . TRBJ1-1 TRBV4-1 .
CASTQNAGNTIYF TGTGCCAGCACGCAAAATGCTGGAAACACCATATATTTT 13 . TRBJ1-3 TRBV12-3/TRBV12-4 few
CASSFSGGGSNQPQHF TGTGCCAGCAGTTTTTCAGGGGGCGGTAGCAATCAGCCCCAGCATTTT 16 TRBD1 TRBJ1-5 TRBV28 few
CASSFLRVALTDTQYF TGCGCCAGCAGCTTCCTTAGAGTAGCGTTGACAGATACGCAGTATTTT 16 . TRBJ2-3 TRBV5-1 .
CASSSSSYEQYF TGTGCCAGCTCTTCGAGCTCCTACGAGCAGTACTTC 12 . TRBJ2-7 TRBV18 few
CSARDPLTSGRSGELFF TGCAGTGCTAGGGACCCGCTGACTAGCGGGAGATCCGGGGAGCTGTTTTTT 17 TRBD2 TRBJ2-2 TRBV20-1 .